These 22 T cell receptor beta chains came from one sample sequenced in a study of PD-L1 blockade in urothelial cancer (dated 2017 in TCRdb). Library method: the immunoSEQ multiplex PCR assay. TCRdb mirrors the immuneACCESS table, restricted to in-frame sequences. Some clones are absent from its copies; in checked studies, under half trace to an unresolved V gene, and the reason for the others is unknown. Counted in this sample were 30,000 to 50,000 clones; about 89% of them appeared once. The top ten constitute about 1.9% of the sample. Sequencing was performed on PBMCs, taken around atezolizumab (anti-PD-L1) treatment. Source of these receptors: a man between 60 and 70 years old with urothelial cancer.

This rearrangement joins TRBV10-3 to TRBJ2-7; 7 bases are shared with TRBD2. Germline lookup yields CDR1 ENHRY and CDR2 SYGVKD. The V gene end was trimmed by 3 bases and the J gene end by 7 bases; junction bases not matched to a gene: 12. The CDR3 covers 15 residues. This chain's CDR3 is CAISDPQRGRIEQYF. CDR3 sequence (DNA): TGTGCCATCAGTGATCCGCAGCGGGGTCGGATAGAGCAGTACTTC.

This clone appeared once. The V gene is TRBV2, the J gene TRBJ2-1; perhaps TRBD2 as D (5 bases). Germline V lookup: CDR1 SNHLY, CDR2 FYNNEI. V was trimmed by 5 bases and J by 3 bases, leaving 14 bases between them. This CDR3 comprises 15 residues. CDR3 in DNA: TGTGCCAGCAGTAATAGCAGAGGACTCTACAATGAGCAGTTCTTC. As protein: CASSNSRGLYNEQFF. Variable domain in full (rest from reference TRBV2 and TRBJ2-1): EPEVTQTPSHQVTQMGQEVILRCVPISNHLYFYWYRQILGQKVEFLVSFYNNEISEKSEIFDDQFSVERPDGSNFTLKIRSTKLEDSAMYFCASSNSRGLYNEQFFGPGTRLTVL.

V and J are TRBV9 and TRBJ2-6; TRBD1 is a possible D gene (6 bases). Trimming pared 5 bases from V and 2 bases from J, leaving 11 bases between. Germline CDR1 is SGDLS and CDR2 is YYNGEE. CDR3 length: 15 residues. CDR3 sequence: CASRGNRAGANVLTF. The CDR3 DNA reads TGTGCCAGCAGAGGGAACAGGGCTGGGGCCAACGTCCTGACTTTC.

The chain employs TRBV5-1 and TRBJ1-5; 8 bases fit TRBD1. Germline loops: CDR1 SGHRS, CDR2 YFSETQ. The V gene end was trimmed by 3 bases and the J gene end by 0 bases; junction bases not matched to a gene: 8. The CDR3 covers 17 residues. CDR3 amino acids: CASSSRQGSASNQPQHF. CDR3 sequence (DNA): TGCGCCAGCAGCTCGCGACAGGGGTCGGCTAGCAATCAGCCCCAGCATTTT. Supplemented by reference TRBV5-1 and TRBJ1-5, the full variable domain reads KAGVTQTPRYLIKTRGQQVTLSCSPISGHRSVSWYQQTPGQGLQFLFEYFSETQRNKGNFPGRFSGRQFSNSRSEMNVSTLELGDSALYLCASSSRQGSASNQPQHFGDGTRLSIL.

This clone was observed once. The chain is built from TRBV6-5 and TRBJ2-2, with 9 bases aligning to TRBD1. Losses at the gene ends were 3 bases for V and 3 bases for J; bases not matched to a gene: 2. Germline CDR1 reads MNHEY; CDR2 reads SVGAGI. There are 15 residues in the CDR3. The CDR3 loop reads CASSYTGGDTGELFF. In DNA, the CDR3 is TGTGCCAGCAGTTATACAGGGGGCGACACCGGGGAGCTGTTTTTT.

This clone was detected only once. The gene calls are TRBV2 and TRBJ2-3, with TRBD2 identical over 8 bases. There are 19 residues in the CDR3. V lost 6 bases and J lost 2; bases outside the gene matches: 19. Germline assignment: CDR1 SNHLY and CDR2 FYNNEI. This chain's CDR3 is CASRVRGTSLPGATDTQYF. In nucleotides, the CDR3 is TGTGCCAGCAGAGTAAGAGGGACTAGTCTCCCCGGGGCCACAGATACGCAGTATTTT.

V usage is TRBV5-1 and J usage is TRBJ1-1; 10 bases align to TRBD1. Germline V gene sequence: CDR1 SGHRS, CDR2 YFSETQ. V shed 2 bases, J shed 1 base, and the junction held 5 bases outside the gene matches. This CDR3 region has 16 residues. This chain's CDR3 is CASSLDWTGGNTEAFF. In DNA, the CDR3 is TGCGCCAGCAGCTTAGACTGGACAGGGGGGAACACTGAAGCTTTCTTT. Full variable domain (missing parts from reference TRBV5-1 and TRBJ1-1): KAGVTQTPRYLIKTRGQQVTLSCSPISGHRSVSWYQQTPGQGLQFLFEYFSETQRNKGNFPGRFSGRQFSNSRSEMNVSTLELGDSALYLCASSLDWTGGNTEAFFGQGTRLTVV.

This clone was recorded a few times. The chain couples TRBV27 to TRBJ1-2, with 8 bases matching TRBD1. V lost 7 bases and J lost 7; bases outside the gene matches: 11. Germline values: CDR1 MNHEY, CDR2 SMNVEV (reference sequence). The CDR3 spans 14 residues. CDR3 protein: CASTDHRGVSGYTF. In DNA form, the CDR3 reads TGTGCCAGCACCGACCACAGGGGGGTCAGTGGCTACACCTTC.

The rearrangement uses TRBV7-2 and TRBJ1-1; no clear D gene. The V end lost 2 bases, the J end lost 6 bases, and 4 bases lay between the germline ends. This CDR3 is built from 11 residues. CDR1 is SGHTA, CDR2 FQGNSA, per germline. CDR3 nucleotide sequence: TGTGCCAGCAGCTTAATCGCTGAAGCTTTCTTT. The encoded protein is CASSLIAEAFF. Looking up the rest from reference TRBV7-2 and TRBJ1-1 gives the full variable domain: GAGVSQSPSNKVTEKGKDVELRCDPISGHTALYWYRQSLGQGLEFLIYFQGNSAPDKSGLPSDRFSAERTGGSVSTLTIQRTQQEDSAVYLCASSLIAEAFFGQGTRLTVV.

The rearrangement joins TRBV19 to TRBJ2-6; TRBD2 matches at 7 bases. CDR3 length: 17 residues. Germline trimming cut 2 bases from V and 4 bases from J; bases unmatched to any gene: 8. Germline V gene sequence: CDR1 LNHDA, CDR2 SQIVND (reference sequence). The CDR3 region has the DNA TGTGCCAGTAGTATACGGGGGGAGGGTCGGGGGGCCAACGTCCTGACTTTC. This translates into CASSIRGEGRGANVLTF.

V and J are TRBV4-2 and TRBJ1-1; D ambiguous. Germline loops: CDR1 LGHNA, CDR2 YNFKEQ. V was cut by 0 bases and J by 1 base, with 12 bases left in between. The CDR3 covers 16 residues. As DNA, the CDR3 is TGTGCCAGCAGCCAAGAGAGTGAGGTGGGGAACACTGAAGCTTTCTTT. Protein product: CASSQESEVGNTEAFF.

Here the CDR3 DNA reads TGTGCCAGTAGTATAACAGGGGTGGCGAACACTGAAGCTTTCTTT. It yields the protein CASSITGVANTEAFF. This chain joins TRBV19 and TRBJ1-1; 7 bases map to TRBD1. The CDR3 length is 15 residues. Germline V gene sequence: CDR1 LNHDA, CDR2 SQIVND (reference sequence). V shed 2 bases and J 1 base; nucleotides not matched to a gene: 4.

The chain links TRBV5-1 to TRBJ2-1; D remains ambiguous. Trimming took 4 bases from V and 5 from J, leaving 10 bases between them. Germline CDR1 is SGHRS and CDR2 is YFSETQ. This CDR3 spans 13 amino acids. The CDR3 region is CASSSRIDNEQFF. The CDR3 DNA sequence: TGCGCCAGCAGCAGTAGAATCGACAATGAGCAGTTCTTC.

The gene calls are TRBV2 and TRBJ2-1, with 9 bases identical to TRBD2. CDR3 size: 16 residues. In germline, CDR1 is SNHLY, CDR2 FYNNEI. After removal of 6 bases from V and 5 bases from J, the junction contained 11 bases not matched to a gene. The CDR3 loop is CASRDRSGGIDNEQFF. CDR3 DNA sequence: TGTGCCAGCAGAGACAGGAGCGGGGGGATCGACAATGAGCAGTTCTTC.

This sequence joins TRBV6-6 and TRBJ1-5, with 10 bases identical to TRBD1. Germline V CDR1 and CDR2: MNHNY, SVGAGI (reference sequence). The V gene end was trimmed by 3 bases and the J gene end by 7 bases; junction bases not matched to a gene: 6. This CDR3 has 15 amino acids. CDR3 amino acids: CASSYMGQGNQPQHF. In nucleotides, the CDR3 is TGTGCCAGCAGTTATATGGGACAGGGGAACCAGCCCCAGCATTTT.

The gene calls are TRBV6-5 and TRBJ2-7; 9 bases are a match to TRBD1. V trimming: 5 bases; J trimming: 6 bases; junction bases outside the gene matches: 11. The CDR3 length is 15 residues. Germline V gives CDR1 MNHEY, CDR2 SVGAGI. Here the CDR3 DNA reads TGTGCCAGCAGTCCCGCTCCGAGGACAGGGGTCGAGCAGTACTTC. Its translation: CASSPAPRTGVEQYF.

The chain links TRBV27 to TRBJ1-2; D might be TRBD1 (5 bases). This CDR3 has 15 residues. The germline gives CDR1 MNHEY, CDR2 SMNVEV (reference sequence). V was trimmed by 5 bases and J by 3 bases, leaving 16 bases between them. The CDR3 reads CASSNPGTGDYGYTF. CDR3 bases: TGTGCCAGCAGTAACCCCGGGACGGGGGACTATGGCTACACCTTC.

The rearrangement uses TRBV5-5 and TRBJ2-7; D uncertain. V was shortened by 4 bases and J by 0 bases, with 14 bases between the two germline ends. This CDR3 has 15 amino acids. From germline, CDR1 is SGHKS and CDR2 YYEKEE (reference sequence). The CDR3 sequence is CASSHLAVRSYEQYF. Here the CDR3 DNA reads TGTGCCAGCAGCCACCTTGCCGTGCGCTCCTACGAGCAGTACTTC.

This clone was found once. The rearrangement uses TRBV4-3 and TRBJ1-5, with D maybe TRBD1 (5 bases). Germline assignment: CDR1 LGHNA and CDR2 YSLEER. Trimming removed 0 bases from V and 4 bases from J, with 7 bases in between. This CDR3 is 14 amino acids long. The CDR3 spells CASSQDGANQPQHF. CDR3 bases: TGCGCCAGCAGCCAAGATGGGGCTAATCAGCCCCAGCATTTT.

The CDR3 DNA reads as TGTGCCAGCAGTTTAGGGGGGCAAGAGACCCAGTACTTC. Its protein is CASSLGGQETQYF. V gene TRBV28 combines with J gene TRBJ2-5, with D possibly being TRBD2 (6 bases). This CDR3 spans 13 amino acids. Germline V gene lookup returns CDR1 MDHEN and CDR2 SYDVKM. V was clipped by 2 bases and J by 2 bases, with 6 bases between them.

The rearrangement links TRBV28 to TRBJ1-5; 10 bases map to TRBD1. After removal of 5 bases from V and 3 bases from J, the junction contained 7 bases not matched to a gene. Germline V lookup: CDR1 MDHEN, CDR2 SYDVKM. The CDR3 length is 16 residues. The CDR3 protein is CASSPPGQGSNQPQHF. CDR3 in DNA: TGTGCCAGCAGTCCCCCGGGACAGGGGTCCAATCAGCCCCAGCATTTT. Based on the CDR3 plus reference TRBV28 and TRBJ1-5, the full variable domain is DVKVTQSSRYLVKRTGEKVFLECVQDMDHENMFWYRQDPGLGLRLIYFSYDVKMKEKGDIPEGYSVSREKKERFSLILESASTNQTSMYLCASSPPGQGSNQPQHFGDGTRLSIL.

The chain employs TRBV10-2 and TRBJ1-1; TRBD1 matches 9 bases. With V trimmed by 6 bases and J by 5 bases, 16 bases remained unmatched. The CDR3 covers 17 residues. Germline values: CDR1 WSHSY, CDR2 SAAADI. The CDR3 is CASSGPGQGKVGTEAFF. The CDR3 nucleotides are TGCGCCAGCAGCGGACCGGGACAGGGAAAAGTTGGGACTGAAGCTTTCTTT.